This T cell receptor beta chain is drawn from a study of blood T cell repertoires in COVID-19. V dropped 5 bases and J dropped 3 bases, with 7 bases sitting between them. There are 13 residues in the CDR3. Germline loops: CDR1 KGHDR, CDR2 SFDVKD. Here immunoSEQ multiplex PCR was the method, and the copy in TCRdb shows in-frame clones only, minus some. The table shows 270,000 or so clones, with about 91% occurring only once. Recruitment covered roughly 24 US areas and drew participants whose ages spanned 18 to 89 years. Participants were placed into cohorts based on the clinical history they reported. This TCR derives from a man aged 35 to 55 who had been exposed to COVID-19. V is TRBV24-1 and J is TRBJ2-1; D may be TRBD1 (5 bases). The material sequenced was PBMCs or T cells enriched from blood (not recorded which). CDR3 nucleotides: TGTGCCACCAGTGGGGGCATCTACAATGAGCAGTTCTTC. This translates into CATSGGIYNEQFF.